This is a list of T cell receptor beta chains from one sample in a study of Ad26.COV2.S vaccination and SARS-CoV-2 variants. TCRdb's copy holds only in-frame clones and misses some; the assay was immunoSEQ multiplex PCR. Among around 420,000 clones listed, 70% to 90% were seen once. Sequencing used peripheral blood, obtained in a trial of Ad26.COV2.S vaccine versus placebo. The receptors were gathered from a person aged 18-60 years who received the Ad26.COV2.S COVID-19 vaccine or a placebo. Both conserved end residues are part of each CDR3. D genes are given only for firm matches. Rows give clone size only sometimes, using once, few, many, or a class for an expanded clone.

>TRBJ1-5|TRBV5-5|.|TRBD1
CASSLSPGGVQPQHF
TGTGCCAGCAGCTTGTCTCCAGGGGGAGTACAGCCCCAGCATTTT
>TRBJ2-2|TRBV5-6|.|.
CASSFPYTGELFF
TGTGCCAGCAGCTTTCCTTACACCGGGGAGCTGTTTTTT
>TRBJ2-3|TRBV27|once|.
CASSLSIFTDTQYF
TGTGCCAGCAGTTTATCGATTTTCACAGATACGCAGTATTTT
>TRBJ2-5|TRBV28|.|.
CASRALTETQYF
TGTGCCAGCAGAGCTCTCACAGAGACCCAGTACTTC
>TRBJ2-5|TRBV19|.|TRBD2
CASSNIKGLVETQYF
TGTGCCAGTAGTAATATAAAGGGACTAGTAGAGACCCAGTACTTC
>TRBJ2-3|TRBV7-3|few|.
CASSLGTSTDTQYF
TGTGCCAGCAGCTTAGGGACTAGCACAGATACGCAGTATTTT
>TRBJ2-7|TRBV4-2|.|.
CASSQDEGHYEQYF
TGTGCCAGCAGCCAAGATGAGGGACACTACGAGCAGTACTTC
>TRBJ2-5|TRBV3-1/TRBV3-2|.|TRBD1
CASSPSQGARETQYF
TGTGCCAGCAGCCCTTCCCAGGGGGCGAGGGAGACCCAGTACTTC
>TRBJ1-1|TRBV19|few|TRBD1
CASSIGNRGDTEAFF
TGTGCCAGTAGTATCGGGAACAGGGGCGACACTGAAGCTTTCTTT
>TRBJ2-7|TRBV18|.|TRBD1
CASSPGTGATYEQYF
TGTGCCAGCTCACCGGGGACAGGCGCCACCTACGAGCAGTACTTC
>TRBJ1-6|TRBV19|.|.
CASSPRAGVNSPLHF
TGTGCCAGTAGTCCTCGGGCAGGGGTGAATTCACCCCTCCACTTT
>TRBJ2-1|TRBV24-1|.|.
CATSDLRQHNEQFF
TGTGCCACCAGTGATTTACGGCAGCACAATGAGCAGTTCTTC
>TRBJ2-5|TRBV6-2/TRBV6-3|.|TRBD2
CASSPYSTSGTQYF
TGTGCCAGCAGCCCCTATTCGACTAGCGGGACCCAGTACTTC
>TRBJ1-1|TRBV18|.|TRBD1
CASSPQGAMVNTEAFF
TGTGCCAGCTCACCACAGGGGGCGATGGTGAACACTGAAGCTTTCTTT
>TRBJ1-2|TRBV27|.|.
CASSLMGSGRYYGYTF
TGTGCCAGCAGTTTAATGGGTTCGGGGCGATACTATGGCTACACCTTC
>TRBJ2-7|TRBV4-1|.|.
CASSPAPSYEQYF
TGCGCCAGCAGCCCGGCCCCGTCCTACGAGCAGTACTTC